This T cell receptor beta chain is drawn from a study of cytomegalovirus exposure and HLA in healthy donors. Overall study findings and caveats: Using the classifier, cytomegalovirus status was reportedly diagnosed with high specificity and sensitivity. After further analysis at a later stage, roughly 15,000 TCR beta sequences were associated with HLA alleles at 0.05 false discovery rate. TCR beta chains numbering approximately 150 were designated cytomegalovirus-associated.

The CDR3 sequence is 17 residues long. The ends lost 0 bases at V and 6 bases at J; junction bases unmatched: 10. Germline V gene data show CDR1 as SGDLS and CDR2 as YYNGEE. Points on this clone: What it binds is not known.

With 60 Vbeta and 13 Jbeta primers, the PCR was carried out. Generated by immunoSEQ multiplex PCR, the TCRdb table keeps only in-frame clones and is missing some. The sample consists of around 91,000 clones, around 78% of them appearing once. The receptor was derived from a woman aged 40-49 years in good health and CMV-seropositive. The chain uses TRBV9 and TRBJ2-7, with TRBD2 matching 12 bases. Sequenced input: PBMCs. This chain's CDR3 is CASSVAPRTSGVFEQYF. DNA for the CDR3: TGTGCCAGCAGCGTAGCCCCCCGGACTAGCGGGGTTTTCGAGCAGTACTTC.